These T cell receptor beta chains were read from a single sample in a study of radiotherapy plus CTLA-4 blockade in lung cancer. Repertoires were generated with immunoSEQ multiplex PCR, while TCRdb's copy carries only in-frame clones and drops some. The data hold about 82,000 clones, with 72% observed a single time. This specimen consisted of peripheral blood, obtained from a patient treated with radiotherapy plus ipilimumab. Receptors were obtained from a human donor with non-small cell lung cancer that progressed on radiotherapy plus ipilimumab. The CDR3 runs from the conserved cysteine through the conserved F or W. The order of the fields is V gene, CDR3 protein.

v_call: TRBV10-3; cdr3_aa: CATRGGPETQYF
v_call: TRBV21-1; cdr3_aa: CASSKNRQYF
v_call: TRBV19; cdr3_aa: CASSITSINEQFF
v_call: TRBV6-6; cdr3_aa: CAVQGFLNQPQHF
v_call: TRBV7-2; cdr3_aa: CASSRRREGYEQYF
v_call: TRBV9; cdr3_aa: CASSVGDAYGYTF
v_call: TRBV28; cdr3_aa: CASSFSRVGLSGYTF
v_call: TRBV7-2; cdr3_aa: CASSQSRQGRTEAFF
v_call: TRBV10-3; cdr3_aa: CAISEEQGGTSPLHF
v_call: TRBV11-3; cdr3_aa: CASSLGRSSYNEQFF
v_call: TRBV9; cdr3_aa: CASSEGRLNTEAFF
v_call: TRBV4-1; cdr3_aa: CASSQDVTGTDTQYF
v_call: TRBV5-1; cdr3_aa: CASSLVSQAGANTGELFF
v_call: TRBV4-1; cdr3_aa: CASSHAGEGARTDTQYF
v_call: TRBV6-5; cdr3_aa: CASSPGTAELFF
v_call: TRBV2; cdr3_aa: CASSDPISYEQYF
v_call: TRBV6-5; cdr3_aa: CASSSNIPNYGYTF
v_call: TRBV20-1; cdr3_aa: CSAARETKLFF
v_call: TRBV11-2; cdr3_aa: CASSSAQGPRTEAFF
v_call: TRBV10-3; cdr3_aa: CAISEEDRVGQPQHF
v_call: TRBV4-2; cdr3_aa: CASSHPPAQGGQYF
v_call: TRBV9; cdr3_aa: CASSWTKGGNTGELFF
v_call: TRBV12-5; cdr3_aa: CASGSRQDGYTF
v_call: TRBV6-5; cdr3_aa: CASSPVGSHYGYTF
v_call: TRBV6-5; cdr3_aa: CASSYSTGGTGELFF
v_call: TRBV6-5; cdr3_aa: CASSYGVGEGQPQHF
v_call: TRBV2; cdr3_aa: CASRAQGPEQFF
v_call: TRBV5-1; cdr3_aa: CASSLAGTPEQYF
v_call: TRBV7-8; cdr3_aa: CASSSDRGWNYGYTF
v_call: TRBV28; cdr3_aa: CASGGQGMLNYGYTF
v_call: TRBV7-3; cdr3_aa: CASSLTPSGSNNEQFF
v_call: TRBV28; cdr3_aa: CASSSYRAGEKLFF
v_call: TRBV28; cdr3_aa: CASSSGTRPYEQYF
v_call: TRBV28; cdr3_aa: CASRGGFSGNTIYF
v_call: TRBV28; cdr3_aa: CASSLDRRDGYTF
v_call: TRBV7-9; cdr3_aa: CASSYSSGRAIFSEETQYF
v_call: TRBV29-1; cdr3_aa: CSAQKRTNTEAFF
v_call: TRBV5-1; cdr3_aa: CASSLEGNWIGELFF
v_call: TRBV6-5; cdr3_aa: CASSYSVDYEQYF
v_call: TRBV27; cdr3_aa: CASSFLGLAGAEQYF
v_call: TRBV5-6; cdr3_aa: CASSLDLGAATNYGYTF